This entry is about one TCR beta chain. Germline values: CDR1 DFQATT, CDR2 SNEGSKA (reference sequence). V lost 4 bases to trimming and J lost 2 bases; unmatched junction nucleotides: 5. The CDR3 has 15 amino acids. Unfractionated whole blood yielded the extracted total RNA. The data were taken from a study of human T cells and chemical hapten exposure. In the library, unique molecular identifiers were attached to individual cDNA molecules. Per the authors' pipeline: Counts of TCRs in each sample centred on a median of around 100,000 and extended from around 25,000 to 690,000. TCRdb fed the 5' RACE reads into MiXCR, producing one record per CDR3 protein. TCRdb, not the authors, supplied the V and J calls. There are approximately 80,000 distinct CDR3 sequences in the sample; about 15% occur only once, and under 7.5% lies in the top ten.

This receptor was identified in a female donor in good health. V gene TRBV20-1 combines with J gene TRBJ1-5, with 10 nucleotides matching TRBD1. The CDR3 DNA sequence: TGCAGTGCTATAGTTGGGACAGGGGGCAATCAGCCCCAGCATTTT. The encoded protein is CSAIVGTGGNQPQHF.